Included here is one T cell receptor beta chain sequence, with context. Its antigen is not known. The sample belongs to a study of shared clonotypes between healthy human individuals. CDR1 and CDR2 from the germline V gene are MNHEY and SVGAGI. V lost 8 bases and J lost 5, with 19 bases in between. This CDR3 has 14 amino acids. Naive CD8 isolation took CD45RO-negative cells positively selected for CCR7 and excluded terminally differentiated effector memory CD45RA+ cells. TCRdb's table, derived via immunoSEQ multiplex PCR, lists solely in-frame clones and lacks some. The sample has nearly 2 million clones, about 95% seen once. Broader study findings: Clonotype sharing levels among donors were expected to vary with sequencing depth.

The chain employs TRBV6-5 and TRBJ2-7; the D gene is possibly TRBD2 (6 bases). Input material: naive CD8+ T cells sorted from blood. This clonotype was sampled from a man aged 18-30 years in good health. The chain's CDR3 is CASSPAGLGDEQYF. The CDR3 coding sequence is TGTGCCAGCTCCCCGGCGGGACTGGGGGACGAGCAGTACTTC.